This TCR beta chain was documented in a study of OX40 agonist ivuxolimab in advanced cancers. Libraries were prepared by immunoSEQ multiplex PCR; TCRdb keeps only in-frame clonotypes and omits some of them. This table has roughly 83,000 clones, roughly 80% appearing once. Germline V CDR1 and CDR2: SGHRS, YFSETQ. V shed 2 bases and J 3 bases; nucleotides not matched to a gene: 5. The CDR3 is made up of 15 amino acids. Sequenced material: CD4+ or CD8+ T cells sorted from blood, taken in a trial of the OX40 agonist ivuxolimab. The genes are TRBV5-1 and TRBJ2-7, with 10 positions matching TRBD1. This TCR came from an adult with an advanced solid tumor such as melanoma, head and neck, liver or kidney cancer. The CDR3 nucleotides are TGCGCCAGCAGCTTAATGACAGGGGGCAACTACGAGCAGTACTTC. Its translation: CASSLMTGGNYEQYF. Based on the CDR3 plus reference TRBV5-1 and TRBJ2-7, the full variable domain is KAGVTQTPRYLIKTRGQQVTLSCSPISGHRSVSWYQQTPGQGLQFLFEYFSETQRNKGNFPGRFSGRQFSNSRSEMNVSTLELGDSALYLCASSLMTGGNYEQYFGPGTRLTVT.